Listed below are T cell receptor beta chains from one sample, sequenced in a study of cytotoxic CD8 clonotypes in ibrutinib-treated CLL. The method was immunoSEQ multiplex PCR; TCRdb's version includes in-frame clones alone and lacks a portion of them. The table has around 250,000 clones, roughly 74% seen once. The source was PBMCs, collected after 24 months of ibrutinib treatment. These receptors originate from a human donor with chronic lymphocytic leukemia. CDR3s include the opening cysteine and the closing phenylalanine or tryptophan. The order of the fields is J gene, V gene, D gene, clone size, CDR3 DNA, CDR3 protein. The D gene is left open where the match is weak. Clone size is shown for a subset of rows, as once, few, many or a class of expanded clone.

TRBJ1-2 | TRBV28 | . | once | TGTGCCACCACGGACCGTAACTATGGCTACACCTTC | CATTDRNYGYTF
TRBJ2-7 | TRBV5-1 | . | . | TGCGCCAGCTCGGGGACCGTCGGCGAGCAGTACTTC | CASSGTVGEQYF
TRBJ1-2 | TRBV7-2 | . | . | TGTGCCAGCAGCTTCAAACTGACTCTTGGCTATACCTTC | CASSFKLTLGYTF
TRBJ1-5 | TRBV10-3 | . | . | TGTGCCACCAGTAGGGCCATGGTCGATCAGCCCCAGCATTTT | CATSRAMVDQPQHF
TRBJ1-2 | TRBV11-2 | . | . | TGTGCCAGCAGCGCCCAGGGGAACTATGGCTACACCTTC | CASSAQGNYGYTF
TRBJ2-7 | TRBV6-1 | TRBD2 | . | TGTGCCAGCAGATCGGGGCTAGCGGGAGCAGGCGAGCAGTACTTC | CASRSGLAGAGEQYF
TRBJ2-1 | TRBV11-2 | TRBD2 | . | TGTGCCAGCAGCGCCAGGACTAGCGGGAGTACCTACAATGAGCAGTTCTTC | CASSARTSGSTYNEQFF
TRBJ1-2 | TRBV5-1 | . | . | TGCGCCAGCAGCTTGGACCCGGGCCTTAACTATGGCTACACCTTC | CASSLDPGLNYGYTF
TRBJ2-7 | TRBV27 | TRBD1 | . | TGTGCCAGCAGTTTTGGGGGACAGGGGGTGGTCGAGCAGTACTTC | CASSFGGQGVVEQYF
TRBJ2-2 | TRBV7-3 | TRBD2 | . | TGTGCCAGCAGCTTTAGCCAGGGAGGGACCGGGGAGCTGTTTTTT | CASSFSQGGTGELFF
TRBJ1-5 | TRBV18 | TRBD1 | few | TGTGCCAGCTCCCGGACAGGGGTGGAGAATCAGCCCCAGCATTTT | CASSRTGVENQPQHF
TRBJ2-7 | TRBV7-6 | TRBD2 | . | TGTGCCAGCAGTGGGGGACTAGCGGACCTCTACGAGCAGTACTTC | CASSGGLADLYEQYF
TRBJ2-7 | TRBV11-2 | . | few | TGTGCCAGCAGACCATTTCTAAGCTCCTACGAGCAGTACTTC | CASRPFLSSYEQYF
TRBJ1-1 | TRBV15 | . | few | TGTGCCACCAGCAGAGATTCTGGGGGGAACACTGAAGCTTTCTTT | CATSRDSGGNTEAFF
TRBJ2-4 | TRBV19 | TRBD2 | few | TGTGCCAGTAGCCTTGGGGGGGATGCAGTGAACATTCAGTACTTC | CASSLGGDAVNIQYF
TRBJ2-7 | TRBV21-1 | . | . | TGTGCCAGCAGCGCACCGCGAGGGAGTTTTGCCTACGAGCAGTACTTC | CASSAPRGSFAYEQYF
TRBJ2-1 | TRBV25-1 | TRBD2 | few | TGTGCCAGCAGTTCGCTAGCGGGAGGGCAAATTTACAATGAGCAGTTCTTC | CASSSLAGGQIYNEQFF
TRBJ1-2 | TRBV28 | TRBD1 | . | TGTGCCAGCAGTACCCTAGGACAGGGGTACAATGGCTACACCTTC | CASSTLGQGYNGYTF
TRBJ2-1 | TRBV30 | . | . | TGTGCCTGGAGGGACTACAATGAGCAGTTCTTC | CAWRDYNEQFF
TRBJ2-1 | TRBV9 | TRBD2 | . | TGTGCCAGCAGCGTAGAAGGGCTAGCGGGAGACAATGAGCAGTTCTTC | CASSVEGLAGDNEQFF
TRBJ2-7 | TRBV20-1 | . | . | TGCAGTGCCGGGGACGTTTGGCAGTACTTC | CSAGDVWQYF
TRBJ1-4 | TRBV4-2 | . | . | TGTGCCAGCAGCCAATCGGCGGATAAACTGTTTTTT | CASSQSADKLFF
TRBJ1-5 | TRBV7-3 | . | few | TGTGCCAGCAGCTTGGCGCGGAATCAGCCCCAGCATTTT | CASSLARNQPQHF
TRBJ1-1 | TRBV18 | TRBD1 | . | TGTGCCAGCTCTCCATCTTCCCTTGCCGGGACAGGGGGCCGTACCGTCCTTATGTTCAATGAAGCTTTCTTT | CASSPSSLAGTGGRTVLMFNEAFF
TRBJ1-2 | TRBV28 | . | . | TGTGCCAGCAGTTTATCTGCCAGGGGCTATGGCTACACCTTC | CASSLSARGYGYTF
TRBJ1-3 | TRBV18 | TRBD1 | . | TGTGCCAGCTCACCGCAGGGGGTCTCTGGAAACACCATATATTTT | CASSPQGVSGNTIYF
TRBJ1-2 | TRBV7-9 | TRBD1 | few | TGTGCCAGCAGCGATAACGACAGGGACTCCACCTTC | CASSDNDRDSTF
TRBJ2-6 | TRBV19 | . | . | TGTGCCAGTAACTCTGGCGGGACATTCAGCTCTGGGGCCAACGTCCTGACTTTC | CASNSGGTFSSGANVLTF
TRBJ2-2 | TRBV6-1 | . | . | TGTGCCAGCAGTGAATCTCGACTCTCCACCGGGGAGCTGTTTTTT | CASSESRLSTGELFF